This is a list of T cell receptor beta chains from one sample in a study of CD8 T cells in Susac syndrome. TCRdb called the immunoSEQ multiplex PCR reads again in MiXCR, with one record for every CDR3 protein. The sample shows roughly 120,000 distinct CDR3 sequences, 94% of them seen only once. The sample comprised CD4+ T cells from PBMCs. The receptors were sampled from a human donor in good health. CDR3s include the opening cysteine and the closing phenylalanine or tryptophan. The D gene is left open where the match is weak. Not all rows give a size; the values are once, few, many and, for expanded clones, a class.

CASTYEQGIPGELFF TGCGCCAGCACCTATGAACAGGGGATTCCCGGGGAGCTGTTTTTT TRBJ2-2 . TRBV4-1 TRBD1 15
CASSQDHSRGETQYF TGTGCCAGCAGCCAAGATCATTCCCGGGGGGAGACCCAGTACTTC TRBJ2-5 . TRBV3-1 . 15
CAWSTGGNQPQHF TGTGCCTGGAGTACAGGGGGGAATCAGCCCCAGCATTTT TRBJ1-5 . TRBV30 TRBD1 13
CASSTRENNYGYTF TGTGCCAGCAGCACGCGGGAGAACAACTATGGCTACACCTTC TRBJ1-2 . TRBV3-1 . 14
CASSIALPSGANVLTF TGTGCCAGTAGTATAGCCCTCCCCTCTGGGGCCAACGTCCTGACTTTC TRBJ2-6 . TRBV19 . 16
CASSLGPINTGELFF TGCGCCAGCAGCTTGGGGCCTATCAACACCGGGGAGCTGTTTTTT TRBJ2-2 . TRBV5-1 . 15
CSVEEWAGTDTQYF TGCAGCGTTGAGGAGTGGGCCGGCACAGATACGCAGTATTTT TRBJ2-3 . TRBV29-1 . 14
CATKRGVINEQFF TGTGCCACAAAACGGGGGGTTATCAATGAGCAGTTCTTC TRBJ2-1 . TRBV28 TRBD2 13
CASSRPGANVLTF TGTGCCAGCAGCCGCCCTGGGGCCAACGTCCTGACTTTC TRBJ2-6 few TRBV7-2 . 13
CASSRGEDFPNTGELFF TGTGCCAGCAGCCGTGGGGAGGACTTCCCGAACACCGGGGAGCTGTTTTTT TRBJ2-2 . TRBV3-1 . 17
CASSLQGTVYEQYF TGTGCCAGCAGTCTACAGGGTACCGTCTACGAGCAGTACTTC TRBJ2-7 few TRBV28 . 14
CASTHQGISEADTQYF TGTGCCAGCACCCACCAGGGGATTTCAGAGGCAGATACGCAGTATTTT TRBJ2-3 . TRBV12-3/TRBV12-4 . 16
CASSLGDRNTGELFF TGTGCCAGCAGCTTAGGGGACAGGAACACCGGGGAGCTGTTTTTT TRBJ2-2 . TRBV7-2 TRBD1 15
CASSLAFSGAEQYF TGTGCCAGCAGCTTGGCCTTTTCAGGGGCCGAGCAGTACTTC TRBJ2-7 . TRBV5-6 . 14
CATSDPLSRTGEVNEQFF TGTGCCACCAGTGATCCGTTGTCGAGGACAGGGGAGGTGAATGAGCAGTTCTTC TRBJ2-1 . TRBV24-1 TRBD1 18
CASSQDSGASYEQYF TGCGCCAGCAGCCAAGATTCGGGGGCTTCCTACGAGCAGTACTTC TRBJ2-7 . TRBV4-3 . 15
CASSNTSGHLTDTQYF TGTGCCAGCAGTAATACTAGCGGGCACCTCACAGATACGCAGTATTTT TRBJ2-3 . TRBV9 TRBD2 16